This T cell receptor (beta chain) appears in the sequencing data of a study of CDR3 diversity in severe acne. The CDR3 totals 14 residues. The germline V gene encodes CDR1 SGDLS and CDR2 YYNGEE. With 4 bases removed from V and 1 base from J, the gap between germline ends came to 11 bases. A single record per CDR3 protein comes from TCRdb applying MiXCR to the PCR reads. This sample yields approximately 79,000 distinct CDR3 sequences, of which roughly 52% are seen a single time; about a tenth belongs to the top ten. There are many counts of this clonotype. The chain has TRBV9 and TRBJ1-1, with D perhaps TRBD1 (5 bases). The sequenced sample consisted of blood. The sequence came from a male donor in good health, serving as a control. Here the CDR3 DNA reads TGTGCCAGCAGCAAAGGGACTGCGAACACTGAAGCTTTCTTT. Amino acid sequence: CASSKGTANTEAFF.